A single sample is the source of the 16 T cell receptor beta chains below, sequenced in a study of graft-versus-host responses after intestinal transplantation. Assay: immunoSEQ multiplex PCR; the TCRdb copy retains only in-frame clones and omits some. The sample has 93,000 or so clones, roughly 93% seen once. These receptors lack a known antigen. The source material was unstimulated CD8+ T cells sorted from spleen or lymph node cells, sampled before intestinal transplant. These receptor sequences come from a human donor who received an intestinal transplant.

The V call is TRBV6-1, the J call TRBJ2-1; 7 nucleotides match TRBD1. The V gene's germline CDR1 is MNHNS and CDR2 SASEGT. V shed 8 bases, J shed 6 bases, and the junction held 13 bases outside the gene matches. This CDR3 comprises 15 residues. CDR3 DNA: TGTGCCAGCCGACATGGAACCGGGACAGTCAATGAGCAGTTCTTC. Encoded protein: CASRHGTGTVNEQFF.

Only one count was recorded for this clone. This rearrangement joins TRBV6-5 to TRBJ2-7; D is unclear. CDR1 is MNHEY, CDR2 SVGAGI, per germline. CDR3 length: 11 amino acids. The V and J ends lost 6 bases and 2 bases respectively, with 5 bases between them. The CDR3 coding sequence is TGTGCCAGCAGAGGGACCTACGAGCAGTACTTC. This codes for CASRGTYEQYF.

This clone has just one count. V usage is TRBV7-8 and J usage is TRBJ1-5; D is unclear. The V gene lost 1 base and the J gene lost 7 bases, with 5 bases spanning the gap. CDR1 and CDR2 from the germline V gene are SGHVS and FQNEAQ. This CDR3 has 12 amino acids. The CDR3 loop reads CASSLVGQPQHF. CDR3 DNA sequence: TGTGCCAGCAGCTTAGTAGGCCAGCCCCAGCATTTT.

The chain links TRBV6-1 to TRBJ1-1; D remains ambiguous. The germline V gene has CDR1 MNHNS and CDR2 SASEGT. The CDR3 runs to 15 residues. The ends were cut back, 5 bases at V and 2 bases at J, with 15 bases in the middle. The CDR3: CASSTPFVRNTEAFF. The CDR3, as DNA: TGTGCCAGCAGTACTCCTTTTGTGAGAAACACTGAAGCTTTCTTT.

This clone was seen once. The chain uses TRBV15 and TRBJ1-1; the match to TRBD1 covers 8 bases. This CDR3 contains 17 residues. Per the germline V gene, CDR1 is LNHNV and CDR2 is YYDKDF (reference sequence). With 0 bases clipped from V and 3 bases from J, the junction kept 9 bases outside the gene matches. The CDR3 is CATSREGTGGADTEAFF. The CDR3 nucleotides are TGTGCCACCAGCAGAGAGGGTACAGGGGGTGCGGACACTGAAGCTTTCTTT.

The chain combines TRBV9 with TRBJ2-3; D unresolved. CDR1 and CDR2 from the germline V gene are SGDLS and YYNGEE. V dropped 3 bases and J dropped 2 bases, with 13 bases sitting between them. The CDR3 is made up of 15 amino acids. The CDR3 region is CASSAQGYTTDTQYF. CDR3 in DNA: TGTGCCAGCAGCGCCCAAGGGTATACCACAGATACGCAGTATTTT.

CDR3 residues: CASSGYAGSTDTQYF. In nucleotides, the CDR3 is TGTGCCAGCAGCGGGTATGCGGGCAGCACAGATACGCAGTATTTT. The chain links TRBV9 to TRBJ2-3; D might be TRBD2 (5 bases). Trimming cost V 3 bases and J 0 bases, with 11 bases left between them. Germline V lookup: CDR1 SGDLS, CDR2 YYNGEE. The CDR3 loop spans 15 amino acids.

The chain is built from TRBV9 and TRBJ1-3; D possibly corresponds to TRBD1 (6 bases). V gave up 3 bases and J gave up 4 bases, with 14 bases separating them. Germline CDR1 and CDR2: SGDLS and YYNGEE. The CDR3 covers 15 residues. The CDR3 DNA reads as TGTGCCAGCAGCGCTTACGGGACAAAAGGAAACACCATATATTTT. This sequence encodes CASSAYGTKGNTIYF.

DNA of the CDR3: TGTGCCAGCAACGATAACAGGGACTTTAATTCACCCCTCCACTTT. Translated: CASNDNRDFNSPLHF. This chain connects TRBV5-4 to TRBJ1-6, with D maybe TRBD1 (6 bases). V was cut by 6 bases and J by 6 bases, with 16 bases left in between. The germline CDR1 and CDR2 sequences are SGHNT and YYREEE (reference sequence). The CDR3 runs to 15 residues.

J is TRBJ2-2 and V is TRBV19; D gene ambiguous. V lost 6 bases and J lost 7, with 9 bases in between. Germline V lookup: CDR1 LNHDA, CDR2 SQIVND (reference sequence). The CDR3 totals 12 residues. Here the CDR3 reads CASSDGYGELFF. CDR3 sequence (DNA): TGTGCCAGTAGCGACGGGTACGGGGAGCTGTTTTTT.

CDR3 region: CASSLTGLHTDTQYF. In DNA, the CDR3 is TGTGCCAGCAGTTTAACCGGGTTACACACAGATACGCAGTATTTT. V is TRBV6-1 and J is TRBJ2-3; D is uncertain. Germline CDR1 and CDR2: MNHNS and SASEGT. The ends were cut back, 5 bases at V and 2 bases at J, with 14 bases in the middle. This CDR3 is built from 15 residues.

The V gene is TRBV27, the J gene TRBJ1-1, with 7 bases matching TRBD1. The J segment lost 3 bases and the V segment lost 6 bases, leaving 4 bases of the junction unmatched. CDR3 length equals 13 residues. Germline CDR1 is MNHEY and CDR2 is SMNVEV (reference sequence). The CDR3 DNA reads as TGTGCCAGCAGAAACAGGGGTTACACTGAAGCTTTCTTT. It codes for CASRNRGYTEAFF.

The V and J genes are TRBV9 and TRBJ2-1; the match to TRBD2 covers 8 bases. The CDR3 length is 15 residues. Germline V gene lookup returns CDR1 SGDLS and CDR2 YYNGEE. V shed 2 bases and J 6 bases; nucleotides not matched to a gene: 7. For the CDR3, the DNA is TGTGCCAGCAGCGTTGGTGCGGGGGGCTCCAATGAGCAGTTCTTC. It codes for CASSVGAGGSNEQFF.

The chain recombines TRBV19 with TRBJ2-7; 9 bases agree with TRBD1. J lost 4 bases, V lost 5 bases, and 6 bases had no gene match. CDR1 LNHDA and CDR2 SQIVND come from the germline V gene (reference sequence). The CDR3 contains 14 residues. The CDR3 sequence is CASSPGTGWYEQYF. CDR3 DNA sequence: TGTGCCAGTAGTCCAGGGACAGGGTGGTACGAGCAGTACTTC. The whole variable domain, filled in from reference TRBV19 and TRBJ2-7, reads DGGITQSPKYLFRKEGQNVTLSCEQNLNHDAMYWYRQDPGQGLRLIYYSQIVNDFQKGDIAEGYSVSREKKESFPLTVTSAQKNPTAFYLCASSPGTGWYEQYFGPGTRLTVT.

The chain employs TRBV7-6 and TRBJ1-4; D is ambiguous. The CDR3 is 15 amino acids. Germline V gene sequence: CDR1 SGHVS, CDR2 FNYEAQ. Trimming cost V 1 base and J 7 bases, with 13 bases left between them. The chain's CDR3 is CASSLEVSRTEKLFF. The CDR3 DNA reads as TGTGCCAGCAGCTTAGAGGTTTCCCGTACTGAAAAACTGTTTTTT.

The genes are TRBV10-3 and TRBJ1-1, with D possibly matching TRBD1 (6 bases). CDR1 is ENHRY and CDR2 is SYGVKD in the germline V gene. V shed 10 bases and J shed 1 base, with 16 bases lying between them. There are 14 residues in the CDR3. CDR3 region: CATGWDTSNTEAFF. The CDR3 DNA reads TGTGCCACCGGGTGGGACACATCGAACACTGAAGCTTTCTTT.